This TCR beta chain derives from a study of CD4 T cell repertoires in COVID-19. The protocol was immunoSEQ multiplex PCR, while the TCRdb copy is restricted to in-frame clones and leaves out a portion. The sample carries about 75,000 clones, 83% recorded once. To note about this clone: What it binds is unknown.

General observations from the study: Between roughly 6 and 25% of SARS-CoV-2 clonotypes also appeared in SARS-CoV and/or HKU1 spike cultures.

The starting material was CD4+ T cells from peripheral blood, obtained after recovery from COVID-19. This TCR derives from a human donor who had COVID-19.

CDR3 sequence reads: CASSQGNPGHGVGPLHF. DNA of the CDR3: TGTGCCAGCAGCCAAGGGAATCCGGGACACGGGGTAGGACCCCTCCACTTT. The chain uses TRBV3-1 (or the pseudogene TRBV3-2) and TRBJ1-6, with D maybe TRBD1 (6 bases). This CDR3 has 17 amino acids. V was cut by 1 base and J by 12 bases, with 22 bases left in between. Germline assignment: CDR1 LGHDT and CDR2 YNNKEL (reference sequence).